A single sample gave rise to the 24 T cell receptor beta chains below, sequenced in a study of CD8 T cells in ankylosing spondylitis. TCRdb reprocessed the 5' RACE reads with MiXCR, giving one entry per CDR3 protein. The repertoire holds about 320,000 distinct CDR3 sequences, around 10% seen once, with about 10% in the top ten. Specimen: blood, either unsorted or a sorted T cell fraction (not recorded which). The source of these receptors is a female donor with ankylosing spondylitis or in good health (not recorded which).

This clonotype came up many times. This chain links TRBV20-1 with TRBJ2-7; TRBD2 matches at 15 bases. In germline, CDR1 is DFQATT, CDR2 SNEGSKA (reference sequence). The length of the CDR3 is 19 residues. J gave up 0 bases and V 3 bases, and 12 bases lay outside the gene matches. CDR3 protein: CSASFGTSGGFRSSYEQYF. In DNA, the CDR3 is TGCAGTGCTAGTTTTGGGACTAGCGGGGGGTTTCGGAGCTCCTACGAGCAGTACTTC.

This clonotype was seen ten or more times. V and J are TRBV7-9 and TRBJ1-2, with 7 bases aligning to TRBD1. J lost 1 base, V lost 5 bases, and 13 bases had no gene match. This CDR3 spans 17 amino acids. From germline, CDR1 is SEHNR and CDR2 FQNEAQ (reference sequence). DNA for the CDR3: TGTGCCAGCAGCACGAAAACCCCGGGGGACAGTAACTATGGCTACACCTTC. Translating gives CASSTKTPGDSNYGYTF.

This clonotype was seen many times. The rearrangement links TRBV20-1 to TRBJ2-1; perhaps D is TRBD1 or TRBD2 (7 bases each). Trimming shortened V by 0 bases and J by 9 bases, and 21 bases separated the two germline ends. This CDR3 is 16 amino acids long. CDR1 DFQATT and CDR2 SNEGSKA come from the germline V gene (reference sequence). The CDR3 DNA sequence: TGCAGTGCTAGAGATACGGGGAGGGGGCCGAAGAGTGAGCAGTTCTTC. Amino acids: CSARDTGRGPKSEQFF.

J is TRBJ2-7 and V is TRBV20-1; 11 bases are shared with TRBD2. Germline CDR1 is DFQATT and CDR2 is SNEGSKA (reference sequence). The ends lost 0 bases at V and 3 bases at J; junction bases unmatched: 13. The CDR3 has 18 amino acids. CDR3 in DNA: TGCAGTGCTAGAGATTTTGGGGTAGCGGGGGGGCCCATCTACGAGCAGTACTTC. Amino acid sequence: CSARDFGVAGGPIYEQYF.

Many counts were recorded for this clonotype. V usage is TRBV20-1 and J usage is TRBJ2-3, with D possibly matching TRBD2 (5 bases). V shed 7 bases and J shed 6 bases, with 14 bases lying between them. Germline V gene lookup returns CDR1 DFQATT and CDR2 SNEGSKA (reference sequence). There are 12 residues in the CDR3. The CDR3 loop is CSGLSGVDTQYF. DNA for the CDR3: TGCAGTGGTCTCAGCGGCGTGGATACGCAGTATTTT.

This clonotype was detected a few times. This chain uses TRBV10-2 with TRBJ1-1, with TRBD1 as a possible D gene (5 bases). The CDR3 length is 15 residues. Germline CDR1 and CDR2: WSHSY and SAAADI. V was clipped by 8 bases and J by 1 base, with 17 bases between them. This CDR3 is CASYRTGTGNTEAFF. The CDR3 nucleotides are TGCGCCAGCTATCGAACCGGGACGGGGAACACTGAAGCTTTCTTT.

In this sample, this clonotype turned up many times. The chain combines TRBV24-1 with TRBJ2-1; the D is unclear. In germline, CDR1 is KGHDR, CDR2 SFDVKD. The CDR3 spans 12 residues. Trimming stripped 1 base from V and 9 bases from J, with 6 bases between. The CDR3, as DNA: TGTGCCACCAGTGATTTCGGGCGTGAGCAGTTCTTC. This encodes CATSDFGREQFF.

The CDR3 region is CASSSETGVTGELFF. The DNA for the CDR3 is TGCGCCAGCAGCTCAGAGACAGGGGTCACCGGGGAGCTGTTTTTT. This chain links TRBV5-1 with TRBJ2-2, with 8 bases matching TRBD1. The CDR3 length is 15 residues. Losses at the gene ends were 3 bases for V and 4 bases for J; bases not matched to a gene: 5. Germline CDR1 is SGHRS and CDR2 is YFSETQ.

This clonotype came up a few times. The chain links TRBV20-1 to TRBJ1-4; D remains unclear. The CDR3 contains 13 residues. Per the germline V gene, CDR1 is DFQATT and CDR2 is SNEGSKA (reference sequence). Trimming shortened V by 1 base and J by 3 bases, and 6 bases separated the two germline ends. CDR3 region: CSARGIANEKLFF. The CDR3 region has the DNA TGCAGTGCTAGAGGCATAGCTAATGAAAAACTGTTTTTT.

Ten or more counts support this clonotype. The chain's CDR3 is CASSLEARDNEQFF. DNA of the CDR3: TGCGCCAGCAGCTTGGAGGCGCGGGACAATGAGCAGTTCTTC. The chain links TRBV5-1 to TRBJ2-1, with TRBD2 as a possible D gene (5 bases). The V end lost 0 bases, the J end lost 5 bases, and 9 bases lay between the germline ends. Germline-derived CDR1 and CDR2 are SGHRS and YFSETQ. This CDR3 comprises 14 residues.

This chain uses TRBV5-1 with TRBJ1-2, with 7 bases aligning to TRBD1. V lost 4 bases to trimming and J lost 6 bases; unmatched junction nucleotides: 12. This CDR3 is 15 amino acids long. Looked up from germline, CDR1 is SGHRS and CDR2 is YFSETQ. CDR3 DNA: TGCGCCAGCAGCCTAGAGGTCAGGGGGACTAATGGCTACACCTTC. It encodes CASSLEVRGTNGYTF. Supplemented by reference TRBV5-1 and TRBJ1-2, the full variable domain reads KAGVTQTPRYLIKTRGQQVTLSCSPISGHRSVSWYQQTPGQGLQFLFEYFSETQRNKGNFPGRFSGRQFSNSRSEMNVSTLELGDSALYLCASSLEVRGTNGYTFGSGTRLTVV.

In this sample, this clonotype turned up many times. This chain connects TRBV5-1 to TRBJ2-5, with 8 bases aligning to TRBD1. Germline V lookup: CDR1 SGHRS, CDR2 YFSETQ. Unmatched junction bases numbered 5, after V lost 3 bases and J lost 1 base. This CDR3 contains 15 residues. The CDR3 coding sequence is TGCGCCAGCAGCTGGACAGGGTTACGCCAAGAGACCCAGTACTTC. Translation gives CASSWTGLRQETQYF.

This clonotype has a count of ten or more. V is TRBV18 and J is TRBJ1-6; 10 bases agree with TRBD1. This CDR3 spans 15 amino acids. The J segment lost 6 bases and the V segment lost 3 bases, leaving 2 bases of the junction unmatched. Germline V gene lookup returns CDR1 KGHSH and CDR2 LQKENI. In nucleotides, the CDR3 is TGTGCCAGCTCACCGCGACAGGGGGCTAATTCACCCCTCCACTTT. Protein sequence: CASSPRQGANSPLHF.

The chain employs TRBV3-1 and TRBJ1-5; no clear D gene. The V end was cut by 1 base, the J end by 6 bases, with 10 bases between. CDR1 is LGHDT and CDR2 is YNNKEL in the germline V gene (reference sequence). The CDR3 contains 14 residues. The CDR3 nucleotides are TGTGCCAGCAGCCAAGGAGTTACCGGTCAGCCCCAGCATTTT. Residues: CASSQGVTGQPQHF.

This clonotype was seen many times. The chain is built from TRBV5-1 and TRBJ2-1; 9 bases map to TRBD2. Germline CDR1 SGHRS, CDR2 YFSETQ. V was pared by 0 bases and J by 8 bases, with 15 bases of the junction left unmatched. This CDR3 has 18 residues. The CDR3 DNA reads as TGCGCCAGCAGCTTGGGTTCTAGCGGGAAATGGAATTTGGATGAGCAGTTCTTC. It is translated as CASSLGSSGKWNLDEQFF.

This clonotype was seen a few times. This chain joins TRBV9 and TRBJ2-7; D is possibly TRBD1 or TRBD2 (5 bases each). The germline V gene has CDR1 SGDLS and CDR2 YYNGEE. The CDR3 has 16 amino acids. Trimming removed 0 bases from V and 5 bases from J, with 18 bases in between. CDR3 DNA: TGTGCCAGCAGCGTAGCTCTTGGACATCTCGGGGACGAGCAGTACTTC. As protein: CASSVALGHLGDEQYF.

A few counts support this clonotype. The chain is built from TRBV5-6 and TRBJ2-1; either TRBD1 or TRBD2 may fit D (5 bases each). Germline-derived CDR1 and CDR2 are SGHDT and YYEEEE. The V gene lost 3 bases and the J gene lost 11 bases, with 12 bases spanning the gap. This CDR3 region has 12 residues. The CDR3, as DNA: TGTGCCAGCAGCTCATGGTGGGGGAAGCAGTTCTTC. It encodes CASSSWWGKQFF.

This clonotype was counted many times. The rearrangement joins TRBV7-2 to TRBJ2-5, with D maybe TRBD2 (6 bases). With 0 bases removed from V and 3 bases from J, the gap between germline ends came to 11 bases. Germline V gene sequence: CDR1 SGHTA, CDR2 FQGNSA. This CDR3 spans 15 amino acids. The CDR3 DNA reads TGTGCCAGCAGCTTAGCTATGATAGCGGAAGAGACCCAGTACTTC. As protein: CASSLAMIAEETQYF.

This clonotype was seen ten or more times. The chain couples TRBV29-1 to TRBJ1-2, with 9 bases fitting TRBD1. The CDR3 is 19 amino acids. Per the germline V gene, CDR1 is SQVTM and CDR2 is ANQGSEA. The J segment lost 4 bases and the V segment lost 4 bases, leaving 22 bases of the junction unmatched. DNA of the CDR3: TGCAGCGTTGGGCCCCGGGACAGGGAGCGATACAGTCACCTCTATGGCTACACCTTC. Translated: CSVGPRDRERYSHLYGYTF.

At least ten counts were recorded for this clonotype. The DNA of the CDR3 is TGCAGTGCTATTAGCGGGAGTCAAGAGACCCAGTACTTC. Amino acid sequence: CSAISGSQETQYF. The chain uses TRBV20-1 and TRBJ2-5, with TRBD2 matching 9 bases. Germline CDR1 and CDR2: DFQATT and SNEGSKA (reference sequence). V gave up 4 bases and J gave up 2 bases; unmatched junction bases: 2. The CDR3 totals 13 residues.

V is TRBV12-3 or TRBV12-4 and J is TRBJ2-6; D is unresolved. The germline V and J ends were trimmed by 3 bases and 2 bases, with 8 bases remaining between them. This CDR3 has 15 residues. CDR3 protein: CASSFWDTGANVLTF. Written as DNA, the CDR3 is TGTGCCAGCAGTTTTTGGGATACTGGGGCCAACGTCCTGACTTTC.

At least ten counts were recorded for this clonotype. V usage is TRBV5-1 and J usage is TRBJ2-7; TRBD2 matches 11 bases. Germline CDR1 is SGHRS and CDR2 is YFSETQ. The CDR3 is 16 amino acids. J lost 2 bases, V lost 0 bases, and 4 bases had no gene match. CDR3 residues: CASSLVATSGTYEQYF. The CDR3 coding sequence is TGCGCCAGCAGCTTGGTAGCGACTAGCGGGACCTACGAGCAGTACTTC.

This clonotype was picked up many times. Here the CDR3 DNA reads TGCGCCAGCAGCGTTGCGGACACAGGCACAGATACGCAGTATTTT. Translation gives CASSVADTGTDTQYF. The chain carries TRBV4-1 and TRBJ2-3; possibly TRBD1 for D (5 bases). The V and J ends lost 5 bases and 1 base respectively, with 13 bases between them. The CDR3 is 15 residues long. Germline-derived CDR1 and CDR2 are MGHRA and YSYEKL.

The sample holds many counts of this clonotype. This chain uses TRBV20-1 with TRBJ2-1; 9 bases line up with TRBD2. Germline V gene data show CDR1 as DFQATT and CDR2 as SNEGSKA (reference sequence). The CDR3 covers 16 residues. J lost 5 bases, V lost 6 bases, and 14 bases had no gene match. The CDR3 spells CSASIGAGGPDNEQFF. As DNA, the CDR3 is TGCAGTGCCTCAATCGGGGCGGGAGGGCCCGACAATGAGCAGTTCTTC.